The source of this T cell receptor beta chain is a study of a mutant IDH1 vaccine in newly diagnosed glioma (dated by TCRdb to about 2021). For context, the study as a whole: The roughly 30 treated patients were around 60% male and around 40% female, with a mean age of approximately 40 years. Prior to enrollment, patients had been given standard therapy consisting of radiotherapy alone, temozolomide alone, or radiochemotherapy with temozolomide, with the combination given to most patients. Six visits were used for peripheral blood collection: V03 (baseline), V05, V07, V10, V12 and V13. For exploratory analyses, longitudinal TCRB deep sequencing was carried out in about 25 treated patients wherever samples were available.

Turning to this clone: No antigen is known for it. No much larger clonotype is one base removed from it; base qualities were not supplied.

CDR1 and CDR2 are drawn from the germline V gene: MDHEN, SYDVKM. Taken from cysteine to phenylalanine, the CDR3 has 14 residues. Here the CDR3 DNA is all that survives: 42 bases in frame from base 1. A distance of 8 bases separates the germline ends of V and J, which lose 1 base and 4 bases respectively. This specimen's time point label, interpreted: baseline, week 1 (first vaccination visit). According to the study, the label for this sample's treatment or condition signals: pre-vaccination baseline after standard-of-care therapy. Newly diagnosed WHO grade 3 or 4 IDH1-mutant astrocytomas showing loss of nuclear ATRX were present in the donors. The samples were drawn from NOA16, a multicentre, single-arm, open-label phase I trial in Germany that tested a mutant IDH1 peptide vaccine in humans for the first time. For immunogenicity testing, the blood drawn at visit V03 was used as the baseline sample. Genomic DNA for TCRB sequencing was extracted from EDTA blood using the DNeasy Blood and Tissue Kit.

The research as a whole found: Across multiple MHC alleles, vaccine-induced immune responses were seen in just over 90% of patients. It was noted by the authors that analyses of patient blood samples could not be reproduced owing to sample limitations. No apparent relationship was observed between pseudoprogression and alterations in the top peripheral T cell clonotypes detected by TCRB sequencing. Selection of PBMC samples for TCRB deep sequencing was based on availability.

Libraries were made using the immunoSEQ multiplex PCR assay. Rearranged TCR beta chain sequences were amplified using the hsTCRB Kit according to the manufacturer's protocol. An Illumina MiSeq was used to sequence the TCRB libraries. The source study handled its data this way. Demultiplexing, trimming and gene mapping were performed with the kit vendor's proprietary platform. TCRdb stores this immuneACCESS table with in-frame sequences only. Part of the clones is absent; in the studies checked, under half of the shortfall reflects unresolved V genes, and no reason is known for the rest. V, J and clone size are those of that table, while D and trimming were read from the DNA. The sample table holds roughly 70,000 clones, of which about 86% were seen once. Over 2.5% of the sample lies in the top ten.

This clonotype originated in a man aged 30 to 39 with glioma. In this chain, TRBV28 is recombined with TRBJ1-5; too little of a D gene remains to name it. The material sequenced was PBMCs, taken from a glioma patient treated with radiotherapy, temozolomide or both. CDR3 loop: CASSLFLGNQPQHF. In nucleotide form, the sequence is TGTGCCAGCAGTTTATTCTTAGGGAATCAGCCCCAGCATTTT.